This passage covers 18 T cell receptor beta chains from one sample sequenced in a study of shared clonotypes between healthy human individuals. Libraries were prepared by immunoSEQ multiplex PCR; TCRdb keeps only in-frame clonotypes and omits some of them. This repertoire shows about 1.9 million clones, roughly 93% found once; its top ten account for 1.5% to 2%. The naive CD8 population came from CD45RO-negative cells selected for CCR7, without terminally differentiated effector memory CD45RA+ cells. The specimen sequenced was naive CD8+ T cells from PBMCs. These receptors were taken from a man aged 18-30 years in good health. Some clones in this sample may be carry-over from other donors' samples.

This chain uses TRBV30 with TRBJ2-3; unclear D gene. Germline V gives CDR1 GTSNPN, CDR2 SVGIG (reference sequence). CDR3 length equals 16 residues. The V gene lost 0 bases and the J gene lost 11 bases, with 24 bases spanning the gap. CDR3 amino acids: CAWSVPQRVIRVGQYF. DNA for the CDR3: TGTGCCTGGAGTGTTCCCCAACGAGTCATCCGTGTAGGGCAGTATTTT.

This chain uses TRBV6-1 with TRBJ1-2, with TRBD1 matching 8 bases. CDR3 length: 14 residues. The V and J ends lost 3 bases and 3 bases, in that order; junction bases with no gene match: 3. From germline, CDR1 is MNHNS and CDR2 SASEGT. The CDR3: CASSDGQGYYGYTF. In nucleotides, the CDR3 is TGTGCCAGCAGTGACGGACAGGGATACTATGGCTACACCTTC.

The chain is built from TRBV7-8 and TRBJ2-7, with 11 bases identical to TRBD2. Germline CDR1 and CDR2: SGHVS and FQNEAQ. This CDR3 comprises 18 residues. The V segment lost 3 bases and the J segment 0 bases; nucleotides outside the gene matches: 10. This CDR3 is CASSFLLAGADSSYEQYF. The CDR3 DNA is TGTGCCAGCAGCTTTCTACTAGCGGGAGCGGATAGCTCCTACGAGCAGTACTTC.

The rearrangement uses TRBV6-4 and TRBJ2-2; 7 nucleotides align to TRBD1. The CDR3 totals 14 residues. With 6 bases clipped from V and 6 bases from J, the junction kept 7 bases outside the gene matches. Germline CDR1 and CDR2: MRHNA and SNTAGT. CDR3: CASRQGIGAGELFF. The DNA for the CDR3 is TGTGCCAGCAGACAGGGGATAGGCGCCGGGGAGCTGTTTTTT.

V and J are TRBV11-2 and TRBJ2-7, with TRBD1 identical over 8 bases. V dropped 0 bases and J dropped 3; count of bases not matched to a gene: 4. Germline V lookup: CDR1 SGHAT, CDR2 FQNNGV. CDR3 length equals 15 residues. The CDR3 here is CASSLDRGRLYEQYF. The DNA of the CDR3 is TGTGCCAGCAGCTTAGACAGGGGGCGCCTCTACGAGCAGTACTTC. Drawing the rest from reference TRBV11-2 and TRBJ2-7, the complete variable domain is EAGVAQSPRYKIIEKRQSVAFWCNPISGHATLYWYQQILGQGPKLLIQFQNNGVVDDSQLPKDRFSAERLKGVDSTLKIQPAKLEDSAVYLCASSLDRGRLYEQYFGPGTRLTVT.

The chain recombines TRBV7-4 with TRBJ2-7, with D possibly TRBD2 on 5 matching bases. The CDR3 is 16 residues long. Germline CDR1 is SGHVT and CDR2 is SQSDAQ. The V end was cut by 9 bases, the J end by 3 bases, with 24 bases between. CDR3 region: CASNGLLGRGLYEQYF. CDR3 in DNA: TGTGCCAGTAATGGGCTATTAGGAAGAGGGCTCTACGAGCAGTACTTC.

The CDR3 DNA reads TGTGCCAGCAGCCGCGACAGGATTAATGAAAAACTGTTTTTT. This codes for CASSRDRINEKLFF. The V call is TRBV7-9, the J call TRBJ1-4; D possibly corresponds to TRBD1 (6 bases). This CDR3 is 14 amino acids long. Trimming left V 5 bases short and J 4 bases short, with 11 bases between. Germline V CDR1 and CDR2: SEHNR, FQNEAQ (reference sequence).

J is TRBJ2-5 and V is TRBV9, with 8 bases lining up with TRBD1. V was clipped by 7 bases and J by 2 bases; unmatched bases: 13. The germline CDR1 and CDR2 sequences are SGDLS and YYNGEE. CDR3 size: 16 residues. The CDR3: CASALGRGRPQETQYF. DNA for the CDR3: TGTGCCAGCGCCTTGGGCAGGGGGCGTCCGCAAGAGACCCAGTACTTC.

V gene TRBV6-5 combines with J gene TRBJ1-2; no clear D. The CDR3 is 15 amino acids. The V gene lost 5 bases and the J gene lost 0 bases, with 13 bases spanning the gap. Germline loops: CDR1 MNHEY, CDR2 SVGAGI. CDR3: CASSSRVQANYGYTF. CDR3 nucleotides: TGTGCCAGCAGTAGCCGGGTCCAAGCTAACTATGGCTACACCTTC.

The V and J genes are TRBV19 and TRBJ2-5; 7 bases align to TRBD2. V gave up 3 bases and J gave up 2 bases; unmatched junction bases: 3. Germline V gene lookup returns CDR1 LNHDA and CDR2 SQIVND (reference sequence). The length of the CDR3 is 14 residues. The CDR3 bases are TGTGCCAGTAGTATCCCCGGGAGGCAAGAGACCCAGTACTTC. As protein: CASSIPGRQETQYF.

The genes are TRBV5-6 and TRBJ1-1, with D hard to call. This CDR3 is built from 13 residues. Trimming left V 4 bases short and J 4 bases short, with 11 bases between. From germline, CDR1 is SGHDT and CDR2 YYEEEE. The chain's CDR3 is CASSPGGITEAFF. The CDR3 DNA is TGTGCCAGCAGCCCAGGTGGCATCACTGAAGCTTTCTTT.

The chain carries TRBV14 and TRBJ1-3; D call uncertain. The CDR3 loop spans 13 amino acids. V gave up 10 bases and J gave up 0 bases, with 10 bases separating them. Germline-derived CDR1 and CDR2 are SGHDN and FVKESK. The CDR3 coding sequence is TGTGCCATTCGGGGTTCCTCTGGAAACACCATATATTTT. Its protein is CAIRGSSGNTIYF.

This clone has only one observation. The chain links TRBV27 to TRBJ2-7; D might be TRBD1 or TRBD2, each matching 5 bases. V dropped 8 bases and J dropped 2 bases, with 19 bases sitting between them. Germline V CDR1 and CDR2: MNHEY, SMNVEV (reference sequence). The CDR3 loop spans 15 amino acids. CDR3 coding DNA: TGTGCCAGCCGTCCCAGCCCAGGGACCCCCTACGAGCAGTACTTC. Translating it yields CASRPSPGTPYEQYF.

The chain combines TRBV6-4 with TRBJ2-1; no firm D call. The germline gives CDR1 MRHNA, CDR2 SNTAGT. Deletions cut 3 bases from V and 7 bases from J, with 4 bases between. This CDR3 has 11 amino acids. DNA for the CDR3: TGTGCCAGCAGTGAGGCAAATGAGCAGTTCTTC. Its translation is CASSEANEQFF.

This rearrangement joins TRBV6-5 to TRBJ2-1, with TRBD2 matching 7 bases. The CDR3 runs 14 residues. Germline loops: CDR1 MNHEY, CDR2 SVGAGI. V shed 1 base and J 15 bases; nucleotides not matched to a gene: 12. CDR3 nucleotide sequence: TGTGCCAGCAGTTACTTAAATGAGGGAGGGCGGGTGTTCTTC. This gives the protein CASSYLNEGGRVFF.

The V and J genes are TRBV4-3 and TRBJ1-1; D not certain. CDR3 length: 17 residues. Trimming pared 0 bases from V and 7 bases from J, leaving 21 bases between. Germline V gives CDR1 LGHNA, CDR2 YSLEER. The CDR3 protein is CASSQDIPRKRADEAFF. As DNA, the CDR3 is TGCGCCAGCAGCCAAGATATTCCCCGGAAGAGGGCTGATGAAGCTTTCTTT.

The V gene is TRBV4-2, the J gene TRBJ2-1; 14 bases agree with TRBD2. In germline, CDR1 is LGHNA, CDR2 YNFKEQ. This CDR3 has 19 amino acids. V gave up 0 bases and J gave up 4 bases; unmatched junction bases: 8. CDR3 amino acids: CASSQDPGTSGSIYNEQFF. The CDR3 DNA reads TGTGCCAGCAGCCAAGATCCGGGGACTAGCGGGAGTATTTACAATGAGCAGTTCTTC.

The gene calls are TRBV28 and TRBJ2-1; D call uncertain. Deletions cut 2 bases from V and 4 bases from J, with 18 bases between. Germline-derived CDR1 and CDR2 are MDHEN and SYDVKM. The CDR3 has 17 residues. Here the CDR3 DNA reads TGTGCCAGCAGTTTAAGTTCCGGGTTTGAAGAGTACAATGAGCAGTTCTTC. This codes for CASSLSSGFEEYNEQFF.